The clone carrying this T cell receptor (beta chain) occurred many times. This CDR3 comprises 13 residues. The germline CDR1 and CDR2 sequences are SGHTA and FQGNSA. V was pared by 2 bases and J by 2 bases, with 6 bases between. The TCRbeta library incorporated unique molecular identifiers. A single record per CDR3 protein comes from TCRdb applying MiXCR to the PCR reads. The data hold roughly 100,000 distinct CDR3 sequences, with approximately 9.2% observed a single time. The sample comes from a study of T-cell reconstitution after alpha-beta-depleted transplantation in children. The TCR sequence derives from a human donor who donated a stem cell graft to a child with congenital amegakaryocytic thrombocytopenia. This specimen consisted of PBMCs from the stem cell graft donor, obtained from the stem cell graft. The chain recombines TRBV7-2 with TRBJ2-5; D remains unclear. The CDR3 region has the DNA TGTGCCAGCAGCTTACTGGATCAAGAGACCCAGTACTTC. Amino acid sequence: CASSLLDQETQYF.